This record looks at one T cell receptor beta chain sequence and its context. Its antigen specificity is not known. No per-base quality is available; no much larger clone lies one base away. This sample was taken from a study of blood T cell repertoires in COVID-19 (dated by TCRdb to the early 2020s). Regarding the complete study: Collaborator samples came from the United States, Italy and Spain and covered acute and convalescent phases of COVID-19. Samples came from the ongoing ImmuneRACE study (first 160 participants) plus 1,254 subjects from 6 global collaborators. Nearly every sample came with metadata listing a de-identified subject ID, COVID-19 status, age in years and sex. Where available, HLA class I and class II types were obtained from metadata supplied by the sample provider rather than from assay-based typing. Deeply sampled blood TCRbeta repertoires from subjects exposed to, actively infected with, or recovered from COVID-19 were included in the dataset. The repertoires were released in a freely available public database meant as a resource for research on the immune response to SARS-CoV-2. The prospective study material was composed of cDNA or gDNA derived from T cells, B-cell-depleted T cells, or PBMCs. General conclusions and limits of the study: The amount of clinical and demographic metadata varied by source and participant and was provided uncurated.

Each collaborating institution followed its own protocols to collect whole blood in K2EDTA tubes. For TCRbeta analysis, collaborators shipped samples in one of three forms: frozen whole blood, isolated PBMCs, or DNA extracted from either of those sample types. TCRbeta CDR3 regions were amplified from genomic DNA using the immunoSEQ Assay, a bias-controlled multiplex PCR. The paper's data handling went like this. The number of nucleated cells in each sample was estimated by amplification of reference gene primers within the assay. Sequence reads were collapsed and filtered to measure the absolute abundance of every unique TCRbeta CDR3 rearrangement. For each sample, productive Simpson clonality was calculated as the square root of Simpson's diversity index across productive rearrangements. What TCRdb holds here is the immuneACCESS table cut down to in-frame rearrangements. Part of the clones is not present; checked against another copy, under half of the missing clones reflect an unresolved V gene, and the others are unexplained. The DNA was the basis for D and trimming; V, J and clone size are from that table. Within this sample are tens of thousands of clones, with about 88% of them counted one time only. The top ten clonotypes cover around 8% of the sample.

V is trimmed back by 0 bases and J by 7 bases, and the junction contains 2 bases that no gene match accounts for. The germline V gene gives CDR1 as SGHDT and CDR2 as YYEEEE. The CDR3 goes from the cysteine to the phenylalanine over 14 residues. This entry keeps only the CDR3 DNA: 42 bases, framed from base 1. The TCR originated in a man between 60 and 70 years old with active COVID-19. Recombination connected TRBV5-6 to TRBJ2-1, with TRBD2 matching 9 junction bases. Sequences were obtained from peripheral blood. The CDR3 corresponds to CASSLGGRANEQFF. The nucleotides read TGTGCCAGCAGCTTGGGCGGGAGGGCTAATGAGCAGTTCTTC.